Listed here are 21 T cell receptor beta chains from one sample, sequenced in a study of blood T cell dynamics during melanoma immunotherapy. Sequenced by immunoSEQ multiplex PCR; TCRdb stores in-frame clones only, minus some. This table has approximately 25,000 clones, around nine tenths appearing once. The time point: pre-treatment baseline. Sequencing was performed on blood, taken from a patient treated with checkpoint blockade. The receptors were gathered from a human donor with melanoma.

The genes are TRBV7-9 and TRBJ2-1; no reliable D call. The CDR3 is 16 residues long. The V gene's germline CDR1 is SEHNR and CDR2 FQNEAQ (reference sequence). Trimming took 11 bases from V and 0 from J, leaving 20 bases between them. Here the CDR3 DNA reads TGTGCCCCTCCCCCGCCAAGCCGAACCTCCTACAATGAGCAGTTCTTC. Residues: CAPPPPSRTSYNEQFF. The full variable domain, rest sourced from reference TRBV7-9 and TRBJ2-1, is DTGVSQNPRHKITKRGQNVTFRCDPISEHNRLYWYRQTLGQGPEFLTYFQNEAQLEKSRLLSDRFSAERPKGSFSTLEIQRTEQGDSAMYLCAPPPPSRTSYNEQFFGPGTRLTVL.

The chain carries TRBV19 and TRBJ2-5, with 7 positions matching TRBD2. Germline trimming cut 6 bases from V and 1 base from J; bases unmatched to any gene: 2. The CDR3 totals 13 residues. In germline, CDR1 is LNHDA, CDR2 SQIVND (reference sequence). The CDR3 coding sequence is TGTGCCAGTAGCCTAGCGGCCCAAGAGACCCAGTACTTC. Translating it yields CASSLAAQETQYF. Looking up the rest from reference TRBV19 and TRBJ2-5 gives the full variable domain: DGGITQSPKYLFRKEGQNVTLSCEQNLNHDAMYWYRQDPGQGLRLIYYSQIVNDFQKGDIAEGYSVSREKKESFPLTVTSAQKNPTAFYLCASSLAAQETQYFGPGTRLLVL.

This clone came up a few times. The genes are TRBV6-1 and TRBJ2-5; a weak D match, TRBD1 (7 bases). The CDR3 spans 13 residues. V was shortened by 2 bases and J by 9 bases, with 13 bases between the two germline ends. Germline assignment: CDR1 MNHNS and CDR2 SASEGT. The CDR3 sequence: CASSESARGAQYF. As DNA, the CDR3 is TGTGCCAGCAGTGAAAGCGCCAGGGGGGCCCAGTACTTC.

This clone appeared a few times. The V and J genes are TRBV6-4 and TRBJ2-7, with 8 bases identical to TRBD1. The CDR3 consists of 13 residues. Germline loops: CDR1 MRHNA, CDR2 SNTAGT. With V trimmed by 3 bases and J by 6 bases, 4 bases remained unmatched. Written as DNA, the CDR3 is TGTGCCAGCAGTGAGGCAGGGGGCACCGAGCAGTACTTC. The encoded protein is CASSEAGGTEQYF.

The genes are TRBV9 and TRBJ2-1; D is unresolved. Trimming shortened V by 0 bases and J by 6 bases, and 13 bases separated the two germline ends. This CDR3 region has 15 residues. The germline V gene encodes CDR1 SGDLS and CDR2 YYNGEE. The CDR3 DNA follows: TGTGCCAGCAGCGTAGGTACCAATATAGTCAATGAGCAGTTCTTC. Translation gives CASSVGTNIVNEQFF.

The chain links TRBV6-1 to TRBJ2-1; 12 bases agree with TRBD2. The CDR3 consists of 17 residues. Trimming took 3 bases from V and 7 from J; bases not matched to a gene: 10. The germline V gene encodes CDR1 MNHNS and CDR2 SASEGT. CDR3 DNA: TGTGCCAGCAGTGAGTCTCTAGCGGGAGGGCCTTTAAATGAGCAGTTCTTC. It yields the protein CASSESLAGGPLNEQFF.

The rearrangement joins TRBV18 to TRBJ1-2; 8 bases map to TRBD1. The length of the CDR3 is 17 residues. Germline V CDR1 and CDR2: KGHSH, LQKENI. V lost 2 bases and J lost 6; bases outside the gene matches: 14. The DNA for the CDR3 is TGTGCCAGCTCACCATATCTACAGGGGGAGTCGACAAATGGCTACACCTTC. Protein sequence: CASSPYLQGESTNGYTF.

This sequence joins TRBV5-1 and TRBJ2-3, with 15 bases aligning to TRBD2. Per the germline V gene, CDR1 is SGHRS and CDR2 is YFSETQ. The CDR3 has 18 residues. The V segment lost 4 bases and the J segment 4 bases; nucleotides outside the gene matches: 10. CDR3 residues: CASSTRPGLAGGADTQYF. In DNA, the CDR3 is TGCGCCAGCAGCACAAGACCGGGACTAGCGGGAGGCGCAGATACGCAGTATTTT.

The CDR3 coding sequence is TGTGCCAGCAGCTTAGCCTGGGGTAATGGCTACGAGCAGTACTTC. Encoded protein: CASSLAWGNGYEQYF. This chain links TRBV11-2 with TRBJ2-7; D unresolved. This CDR3 has 15 amino acids. Germline CDR1 reads SGHAT; CDR2 reads FQNNGV. Trimming stripped 1 base from V and 3 bases from J, with 13 bases between.

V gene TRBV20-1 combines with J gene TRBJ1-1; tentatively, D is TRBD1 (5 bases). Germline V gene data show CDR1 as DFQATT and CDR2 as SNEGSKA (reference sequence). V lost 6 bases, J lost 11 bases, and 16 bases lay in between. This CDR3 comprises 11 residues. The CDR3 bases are TGCAGTGCCCAACGGACGCCAGGGGCTTTCTTT. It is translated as CSAQRTPGAFF.

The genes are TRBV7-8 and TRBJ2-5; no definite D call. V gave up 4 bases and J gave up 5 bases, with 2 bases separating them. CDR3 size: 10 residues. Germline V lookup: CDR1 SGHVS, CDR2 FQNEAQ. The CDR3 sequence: CASSYETQYF. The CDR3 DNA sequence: TGTGCCAGCAGCTACGAGACCCAGTACTTC.

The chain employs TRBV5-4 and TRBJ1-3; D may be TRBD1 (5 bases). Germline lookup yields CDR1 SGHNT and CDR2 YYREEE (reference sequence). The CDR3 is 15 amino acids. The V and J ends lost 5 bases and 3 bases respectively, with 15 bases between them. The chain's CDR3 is CASRGGARSGNTIYF. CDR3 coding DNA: TGTGCCAGCAGGGGAGGGGCTCGCAGTGGAAACACCATATATTTT. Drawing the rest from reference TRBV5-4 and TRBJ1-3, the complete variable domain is ETGVTQSPTHLIKTRGQQVTLRCSSQSGHNTVSWYQQALGQGPQFIFQYYREEENGRGNFPPRFSGLQFPNYSSELNVNALELDDSALYLCASRGGARSGNTIYFGEGSWLTVV.

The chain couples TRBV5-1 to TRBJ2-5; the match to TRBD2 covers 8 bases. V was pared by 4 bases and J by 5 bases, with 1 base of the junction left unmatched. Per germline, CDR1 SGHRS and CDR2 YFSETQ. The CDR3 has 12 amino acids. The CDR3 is CASSRGGETQYF. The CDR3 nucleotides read TGCGCCAGCAGCCGCGGGGGGGAGACCCAGTACTTC. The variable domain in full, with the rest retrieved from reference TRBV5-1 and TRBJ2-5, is KAGVTQTPRYLIKTRGQQVTLSCSPISGHRSVSWYQQTPGQGLQFLFEYFSETQRNKGNFPGRFSGRQFSNSRSEMNVSTLELGDSALYLCASSRGGETQYFGPGTRLLVL.

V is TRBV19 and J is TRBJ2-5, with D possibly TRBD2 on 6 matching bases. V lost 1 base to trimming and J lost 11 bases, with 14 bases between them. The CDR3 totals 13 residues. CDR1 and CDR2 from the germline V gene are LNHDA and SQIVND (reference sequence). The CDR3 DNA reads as TGTGCCAGTAGTATAGTCGGGGGTCGCAGTCAGTACTTC. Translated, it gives CASSIVGGRSQYF.

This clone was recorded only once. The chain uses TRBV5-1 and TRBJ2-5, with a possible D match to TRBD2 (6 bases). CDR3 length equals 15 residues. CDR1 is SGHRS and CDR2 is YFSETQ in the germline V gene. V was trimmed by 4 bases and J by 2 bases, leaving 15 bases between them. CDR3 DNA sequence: TGCGCCAGCAGCAATTCTCTGGGGACTCAAGAGACCCAGTACTTC. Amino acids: CASSNSLGTQETQYF.

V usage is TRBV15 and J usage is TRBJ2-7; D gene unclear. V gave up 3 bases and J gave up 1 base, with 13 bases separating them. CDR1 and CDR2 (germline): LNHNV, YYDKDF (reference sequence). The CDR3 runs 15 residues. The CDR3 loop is CATSSDWATSYEQYF. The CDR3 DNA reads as TGTGCCACCAGCAGCGACTGGGCGACATCCTACGAGCAGTACTTC.

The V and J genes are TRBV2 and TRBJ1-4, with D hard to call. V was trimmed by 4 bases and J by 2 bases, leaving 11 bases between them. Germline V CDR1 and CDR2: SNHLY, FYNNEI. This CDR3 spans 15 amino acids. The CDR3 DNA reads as TGTGCCAGCAGTGGCGGGAGGGATACTAATGAAAAACTGTTTTTT. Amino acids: CASSGGRDTNEKLFF.

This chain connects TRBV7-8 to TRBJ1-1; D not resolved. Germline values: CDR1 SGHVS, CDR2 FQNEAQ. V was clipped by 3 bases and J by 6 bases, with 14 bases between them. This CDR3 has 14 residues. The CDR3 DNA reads TGTGCCAGCAGCTTTACGGACTGGGGTCCTGAAGCTTTCTTT. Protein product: CASSFTDWGPEAFF.

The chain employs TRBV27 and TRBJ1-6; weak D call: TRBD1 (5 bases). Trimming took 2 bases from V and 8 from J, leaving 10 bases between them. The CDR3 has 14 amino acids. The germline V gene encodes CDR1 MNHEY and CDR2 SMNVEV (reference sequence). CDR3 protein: CASSLQGSYSPLHF. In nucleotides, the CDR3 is TGTGCCAGCAGTTTACAGGGCTCGTATTCACCCCTCCACTTT.

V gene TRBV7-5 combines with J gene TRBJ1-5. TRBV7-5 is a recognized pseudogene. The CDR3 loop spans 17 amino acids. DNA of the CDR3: TGTGTCAGAAGCTCGACCCTCGCAGCGTGGAACAATCAGCCCCAGCATTTT. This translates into CVRSSTLAAWNNQPQHF.

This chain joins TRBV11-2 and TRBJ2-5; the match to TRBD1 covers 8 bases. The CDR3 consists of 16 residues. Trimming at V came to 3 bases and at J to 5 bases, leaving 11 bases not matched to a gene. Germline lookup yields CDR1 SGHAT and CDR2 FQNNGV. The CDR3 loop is CASSLSLGYRGETQYF. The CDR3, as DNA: TGTGCCAGCAGCTTGAGTTTGGGCTACAGGGGGGAGACCCAGTACTTC.